The clone carrying this TCR beta chain was detected a few times. A single record per CDR3 protein comes from TCRdb applying MiXCR to the RT-PCR reads. The sample yields about 700,000 distinct CDR3 sequences, 12% to 15% seen once. The CDR3 length is 17 residues. Germline V gene lookup returns CDR1 SGHTA and CDR2 FQGNSA. The V and J ends lost 5 bases and 0 bases respectively, with 17 bases between them. The receptor's source is a female donor in good health, serving as a healthy control. The sample comprised memory CD4+ T cells from blood. The V gene is TRBV7-2, the J gene TRBJ2-1; tentative D call: TRBD1 (5 bases). Here the CDR3 reads CASSDSLGQFSYNEQFF. The CDR3 DNA reads as TGTGCCAGCAGCGACAGCCTGGGGCAGTTCTCCTACAATGAGCAGTTCTTC.